The present T cell receptor beta chain was sequenced within a study of T cell changes during pregnancy in multiple sclerosis. CDR1 is GTSNPN, CDR2 SVGIG, per germline (reference sequence). Trimming left V 3 bases short and J 6 bases short, with 12 bases between. The CDR3 runs 14 residues. Sequenced by immunoSEQ multiplex PCR; TCRdb stores in-frame clones only, minus some. The table includes tens of thousands of clones, 90% to 95% detected once. This sequence joins TRBV30 and TRBJ1-6, with D possibly being TRBD1 (6 bases). The source material was peripheral blood, sampled after pregnancy. The TCR was taken from a female donor in good health, enrolled as a control in a pregnancy study. For the CDR3, the DNA is TGTGCCTGGAGGGGAGACAGGATTAATTCACCCCTCCACTTT. It yields the protein CAWRGDRINSPLHF.